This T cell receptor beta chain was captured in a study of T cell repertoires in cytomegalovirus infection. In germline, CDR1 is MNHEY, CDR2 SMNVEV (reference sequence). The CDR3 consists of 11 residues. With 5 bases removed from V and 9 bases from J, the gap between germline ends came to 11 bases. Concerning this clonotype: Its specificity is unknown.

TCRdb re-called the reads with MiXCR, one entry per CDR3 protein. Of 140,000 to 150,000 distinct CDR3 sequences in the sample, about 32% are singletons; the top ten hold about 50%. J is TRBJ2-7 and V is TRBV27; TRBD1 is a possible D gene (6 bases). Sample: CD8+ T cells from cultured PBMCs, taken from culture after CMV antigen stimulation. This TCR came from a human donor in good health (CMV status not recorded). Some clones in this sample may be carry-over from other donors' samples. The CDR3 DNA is TGTGCCAGCAGTCTAGGGACACGGCAGTACTTC. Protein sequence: CASSLGTRQYF.